Given below is one T cell receptor beta chain in context. The antigen is undetermined. The data were obtained in a study of regulatory T cells. Overall study results and limits: Hydrophobic residues at CDR3 positions 6 and 7 were enriched in conventional CD4+ T cells of CD3G-deficient patients.

V was cut by 4 bases and J by 9 bases, with 10 bases left in between. Looked up from germline, CDR1 is SGHNT and CDR2 is YENEEA. The CDR3 has 12 amino acids. The PCR used 52 TRBV and 13 TRBJ primers. Here immunoSEQ multiplex PCR was the method, and the copy in TCRdb shows in-frame clones only, minus some. The sample consists of tens of thousands of clones, approximately 91% of them appearing once. This chain joins TRBV11-3 and TRBJ2-1; a possible D gene is TRBD2 (5 bases). The sequence was obtained from a child aged 5 to 17 with CD3G deficiency. Sample: conventional CD4+ T cells sorted from blood. The CDR3 region has the DNA TGTGCCAGCAGCTCCCCAGGAGGTGAGCAGTTCTTC. It yields the protein CASSSPGGEQFF.